These T cell receptor beta chains were read from a single sample in a study of blood T cell repertoires in COVID-19. Profiling relied on immunoSEQ multiplex PCR, and the TCRdb table lists in-frame clones only, not all of them. The sample has about 220,000 clones, 86% seen once. Input material: PBMCs or T cells enriched from blood (not recorded which). The origin of the receptors is a woman in her forties with acute COVID-19. The CDR3 runs from the conserved cysteine through the conserved F or W. The D gene is left open where the match is weak. Size is omitted from some rows. Given values are once, few, many or a class for expanded clones.

clone_size	v_call	j_call	cdr3_length	d_call	cdr3_aa	cdr3_nt
-	TRBV19	TRBJ1-3	14	-	CASSGTRFGNTIYF	TGTGCTAGCTCGGGGACTCGTTTTGGAAACACCATATATTTT
-	TRBV10-3	TRBJ1-1	15	TRBD1	CAIRGDRLMNTEAFF	TGTGCCATCAGGGGGGACAGATTGATGAACACTGAAGCTTTCTTT
-	TRBV2	TRBJ2-6	24	TRBD2	CASRLGAPPTSGGAVSSGANVLTF	TGTGCCAGCAGGCTGGGGGCACCCCCGACTAGCGGGGGGGCCGTGAGCTCTGGGGCCAACGTCCTGACTTTC
-	TRBV10-3	TRBJ1-1	12	-	CAIRENRVEAFF	TGTGCCATCAGGGAAAACAGGGTAGAGGCTTTCTTT
once	TRBV9	TRBJ1-1	13	-	CASSVGSKTEAFF	TGTGCCAGCAGCGTAGGGAGCAAAACTGAAGCTTTCTTT
-	TRBV27	TRBJ1-2	14	-	CASSFQGRPYGYTF	TGTGCCAGCAGTTTCCAGGGGCGCCCCTATGGCTACACCTTC
once	TRBV19	TRBJ2-2	14	-	CASSTSPNTGELFF	TGTGCCAGTAGTACCAGTCCAAACACCGGGGAGCTGTTTTTT
-	TRBV9	TRBJ2-7	14	TRBD1	CASSASQGVYEQYF	TGTGCCAGCAGCGCATCACAGGGGGTCTACGAGCAGTACTTC
-	TRBV29-1	TRBJ2-1	16	TRBD1	CSVPKTGGVRGNEQFF	TGCAGCGTCCCAAAGACAGGGGGGGTCAGGGGGAATGAGCAGTTCTTC
-	TRBV9	TRBJ2-7	12	TRBD1	CASGTGAYEQYF	TGTGCCAGCGGGACAGGGGCCTACGAGCAGTACTTC
-	TRBV5-4	TRBJ2-3	13	-	CASSNLRQGVGYF	TGTGCCAGCAGCAATCTGAGGCAGGGTGTCGGGTATTTT
-	TRBV11-1	TRBJ1-1	14	-	CASSRFDRNTEAFF	TGTGCCAGCAGCCGTTTCGACAGGAACACTGAAGCTTTCTTT
-	TRBV9	TRBJ1-1	16	-	CASSVDGGFMNTEAFF	TGTGCCAGCAGCGTGGATGGGGGGTTCATGAACACTGAAGCTTTCTTT
-	TRBV3-1/TRBV3-2	TRBJ1-4	14	-	CASSQVTKREKLFF	TGTGCCAGCAGCCAAGTAACTAAACGTGAAAAACTGTTTTTT
-	TRBV24-1	TRBJ1-2	16	-	CATSDSQGGKKGGYTF	TGTGCCACCAGTGATTCCCAGGGAGGGAAGAAAGGCGGCTACACCTTC
-	TRBV19	TRBJ1-1	13	TRBD1	CASRAGGGTEAFF	TGTGCCTCAAGGGCAGGGGGCGGAACTGAAGCTTTCTTT
-	TRBV7-9	TRBJ1-2	15	-	CASSPTGPLSGGYTF	TGTGCCAGCAGCCCAACTGGGCCCTTGAGCGGGGGCTACACCTTC
-	TRBV27	TRBJ1-2	15	-	CASSFRGGSGSGYTF	TGTGCCAGCAGTTTCCGAGGGGGATCTGGAAGTGGCTACACCTTC
-	TRBV6-6	TRBJ1-2	20	TRBD1	CASSPKQLQGRLLLEYGYTF	TGTGCCAGCAGCCCAAAGCAATTACAGGGGAGGCTCCTTTTAGAGTATGGCTACACCTTC
once	TRBV28	TRBJ1-5	16	TRBD1	CASSLSQGADNQPQHF	TGTGCCAGCAGTTTATCGCAGGGGGCGGACAATCAGCCCCAGCATTTT
-	TRBV20-1	TRBJ2-3	11	TRBD2	CSAGLGPTQYF	TGCAGTGCTGGACTAGGACCTACGCAGTATTTT
-	TRBV3-1/TRBV3-2	TRBJ2-3	13	-	CASSQELGGTQYF	TGTGCCAGCAGCCAAGAATTAGGAGGTACGCAGTATTTT
-	TRBV19	TRBJ2-1	14	TRBD2	CASSRRGGLNEQFF	TGTGCCAGTAGTAGGCGGGGGGGCCTCAATGAGCAGTTCTTC
once	TRBV5-5	TRBJ2-1	14	TRBD1	CASADRGAYNEQFF	TGTGCCAGCGCGGACAGGGGGGCCTACAATGAGCAGTTCTTC
-	TRBV27	TRBJ2-3	17	-	CASSLRGGAGSTDTQYF	TGTGCCAGCAGTTTAAGAGGAGGTGCGGGGAGCACAGATACGCAGTATTTT
-	TRBV21-1	TRBJ2-3	14	-	CASSIQRDTDTQYF	TGTGCCAGCAGCATCCAGCGGGACACAGATACGCAGTATTTT
-	TRBV11-2	TRBJ2-5	16	-	CASSPRPRSGWETQYF	TGTGCCAGCAGCCCCCGGCCCCGTTCAGGGTGGGAGACCCAGTACTTC
once	TRBV6-1	TRBJ1-2	15	-	CASSEAGAVNYGYTF	TGTGCCAGCAGTGAAGCGGGCGCCGTGAACTATGGCTACACCTTC
-	TRBV19	TRBJ2-1	16	TRBD2	CASRQTGTSREDEQFF	TGTGCCAGTAGACAAACCGGGACTAGCCGCGAGGATGAGCAGTTCTTC
once	TRBV9	TRBJ1-3	14	-	CASSVSSSGNTIYF	TGTGCCAGCAGCGTCTCCAGTTCTGGAAACACCATATATTTT
-	TRBV6-5	TRBJ1-1	14	-	CASSLRGGQRNAFF	TGTGCCAGCAGCCTCCGCGGGGGACAAAGGAATGCTTTCTTT
-	TRBV3-1/TRBV3-2	TRBJ1-1	13	-	CASTPPGGTEAFF	TGTGCCAGCACCCCCCCGGGGGGCACTGAAGCTTTCTTT
-	TRBV7-3	TRBJ2-1	15	TRBD2	CASSLNSGGYNEQFF	TGTGCCAGCAGCTTAAATAGCGGGGGGTACAATGAGCAGTTCTTC
-	TRBV30	TRBJ1-5	19	-	CAWERATFYTFYSNQPQHF	TGTGCCTGGGAGAGGGCAACGTTTTATACCTTTTATAGCAATCAGCCCCAGCATTTT
-	TRBV19	TRBJ1-6	14	-	CASSIGSVNSPLHF	TGTGCCAGTAGTATCGGTTCGGTGAATTCACCCCTCCACTTT
-	TRBV10-2	TRBJ1-1	12	TRBD1	CASSDGQGKAFF	TGCGCCAGCAGCGACGGACAGGGAAAGGCTTTCTTT
-	TRBV7-9	TRBJ1-1	12	-	CASSFGGIEAFF	TGTGCCAGCAGCTTTGGAGGTATTGAAGCTTTCTTT
once	TRBV6-6	TRBJ2-5	15	TRBD2	CASHGTSGEKETQYF	TGTGCCAGCCACGGGACTAGCGGGGAGAAAGAGACCCAGTACTTC
-	TRBV7-6	TRBJ2-7	14	-	CASSSQLSSYEQYF	TGTGCCAGCAGCTCCCAACTGAGCTCCTACGAGCAGTACTTC
-	TRBV7-9	TRBJ1-3	16	TRBD1	CASTLTTGGSGNTIYF	TGTGCCAGCACCCTAACCACAGGGGGCTCTGGAAACACCATATATTTT
-	TRBV4-2	TRBJ1-2	17	TRBD1	CASSQASPQGASYGYTF	TGTGCCAGCAGCCAAGCTTCCCCTCAGGGGGCGTCGTATGGCTACACCTTC
-	TRBV2	TRBJ1-5	15	TRBD1	CASTPTGGTGQPQHF	TGTGCCAGCACCCCGACAGGGGGCACGGGGCAGCCCCAGCATTTT
few	TRBV7-9	TRBJ1-1	11	-	CASEGNTEAFF	TGTGCCAGCGAGGGAAACACTGAAGCTTTCTTT
-	TRBV5-1	TRBJ1-2	13	-	CASSRFRGGGYTF	TGCGCCAGCAGCCGTTTCCGGGGAGGGGGCTACACCTTC
-	TRBV3-1/TRBV3-2	TRBJ2-1	16	-	CASSQDRGGALDEQFF	TGTGCCAGCAGCCAAGATAGGGGGGGGGCCTTGGATGAGCAGTTCTTC
-	TRBV5-6	TRBJ1-6	17	TRBD1	CASSLGTGPYLYSPLHF	TGTGCCAGCAGCCTAGGGACAGGGCCTTACCTTTATTCACCCCTCCACTTT
-	TRBV11-2	TRBJ2-7	15	-	CASSSPHGRGYEQYF	TGTGCCAGCAGCTCCCCCCACGGACGGGGGTACGAGCAGTACTTC
-	TRBV5-1	TRBJ2-2	13	-	CASRIQGTGELFF	TGCGCCAGCAGGATACAGGGCACCGGGGAGCTGTTTTTT
-	TRBV5-4	TRBJ2-7	16	TRBD2	CASSSGLAGGLYEQYF	TGTGCCAGCAGCTCTGGACTAGCGGGGGGCTTGTACGAGCAGTACTTC
-	TRBV18	TRBJ2-3	14	TRBD2	CASSPSGVGDTQYF	TGTGCCAGCTCCCCTAGCGGGGTAGGCGATACGCAGTATTTT
-	TRBV25-1	TRBJ1-2	13	-	CVSTPGGDYGYTF	TGTGTCAGCACCCCCGGGGGAGACTATGGCTACACCTTC
-	TRBV7-8	TRBJ1-1	15	-	CASSLARVPNTEAFF	TGTGCCAGCAGCTTAGCCAGGGTTCCGAACACTGAAGCTTTCTTT
-	TRBV7-3	TRBJ1-1	13	-	CASSPSAGTEAFF	TGTGCCAGCAGTCCGAGCGCGGGGACTGAAGCTTTCTTT
-	TRBV5-1	TRBJ2-1	16	TRBD2	CASSLATSGAYNEQFF	TGCGCCAGCAGCTTGGCTACTAGCGGGGCCTACAATGAGCAGTTCTTC
few	TRBV6-2/TRBV6-3	TRBJ2-7	12	-	CASSYTTAEQYF	TGTGCCAGCAGTTACACCACAGCTGAGCAGTACTTC
few	TRBV7-2	TRBJ1-2	13	TRBD1	CASSSRQGRSYTF	TGTGCCAGCAGCTCACGACAGGGTAGGAGCTACACCTTC
-	TRBV11-3	TRBJ2-1	15	TRBD2	CASSSTSGGFNEQFF	TGTGCCAGCAGCTCCACTAGCGGGGGGTTCAATGAGCAGTTCTTC
-	TRBV5-1	TRBJ2-5	17	TRBD1	CASSLGLGQGSKETQYF	TGCGCCAGCAGCTTGGGTCTGGGACAGGGGTCGAAAGAGACCCAGTACTTC
-	TRBV7-9	TRBJ2-5	16	-	CASSLLARRGAETQYF	TGTGCCAGCAGCTTATTGGCCCGCCGGGGGGCGGAGACCCAGTACTTC